One TCR beta chain is described in this entry. These data belong to a study of blood T cell repertoires in COVID-19. The wider study: Collection of acute and convalescent COVID-19 samples took place in the United States, Italy and Spain.

TCRdb keeps only in-frame clones here, not all; method: immunoSEQ multiplex PCR. The data show tens of thousands of clones, about four fifths seen once. The source material was peripheral blood. This sequence originates from a man in his 70s with COVID-19, enrolled during active disease.

CDR3 sequence: CASRPDSANQPQHF. Written as DNA, the CDR3 is TGTGCCAGCAGACCGGACAGCGCCAATCAGCCCCAGCATTTT. The rearrangement joins TRBV6-5 to TRBJ1-5, with D possibly matching TRBD1 (6 bases). This CDR3 comprises 14 residues. Germline-derived CDR1 and CDR2 are MNHEY and SVGAGI. Deletions cut 6 bases from V and 3 bases from J, with 12 bases between.